These T cell receptor beta chains were read from a single sample in a study of breast tumors, draining lymph nodes, adjacent tissues. TCRdb analysed the multiplex PCR reads with MiXCR anew, one entry per CDR3 protein. The sample has about 220,000 distinct CDR3 sequences; less than 35% are singletons. The sample taken for sequencing was axillary lymph node tissue. Receptors were obtained from a female donor with breast cancer. Some clones in this sample may be carry-over from other donors' samples. Both conserved end residues are part of each CDR3. Fields, in order: clone size, D gene, V gene, J gene, CDR3 protein, CDR3 DNA. D genes are given only for firm matches. Part of the rows lack a size; the others show once, few, many or a class for expanded clones.

clone size: NA
D gene: TRBD1
V gene: TRBV11-1
J gene: TRBJ2-1
CDR3 protein: CASSLAGTGSRGEQFF
CDR3 DNA: TGTGCCAGCAGCTTAGCCGGGACAGGCTCCCGGGGTGAGCAGTTCTTC

clone size: once
D gene: NA
V gene: TRBV12-3/TRBV12-4
J gene: TRBJ2-6
CDR3 protein: CASTLGANVLTF
CDR3 DNA: TGTGCCAGCACCCTAGGGGCCAACGTCCTGACTTTC

clone size: NA
D gene: NA
V gene: TRBV27
J gene: TRBJ1-4
CDR3 protein: CASSPWTATNEKLFF
CDR3 DNA: TGTGCCAGCAGTCCCTGGACAGCAACTAATGAAAAACTGTTTTTT

clone size: many
D gene: TRBD2
V gene: TRBV30
J gene: TRBJ2-7
CDR3 protein: CAWSGGGSYEQYF
CDR3 DNA: TGTGCCTGGAGTGGGGGGGGGTCCTACGAGCAGTACTTC

clone size: NA
D gene: TRBD2
V gene: TRBV20-1
J gene: TRBJ2-1
CDR3 protein: CSARELQFFTKELCWGGGYNEQFF
CDR3 DNA: TGCAGTGCTAGAGAACTACAGTTTTTCACCAAGGAGCTGTGTTGGGGCGGGGGGTACAATGAGCAGTTCTTC

clone size: many
D gene: NA
V gene: TRBV6-5
J gene: TRBJ2-7
CDR3 protein: CASRLKGSKAYEQYF
CDR3 DNA: TGTGCCAGCAGGCTTAAAGGCTCTAAGGCCTACGAGCAGTACTTC

clone size: many
D gene: TRBD1
V gene: TRBV7-2
J gene: TRBJ2-3
CDR3 protein: CASSKQGGGTDTQYF
CDR3 DNA: TGTGCCAGCAGCAAACAGGGGGGTGGTACAGATACGCAGTATTTT

clone size: many
D gene: NA
V gene: TRBV7-2
J gene: TRBJ1-5
CDR3 protein: CASSLAGGVGNQPQHF
CDR3 DNA: TGTGCCAGCAGCTTAGCAGGTGGTGTGGGCAATCAGCCCCAGCATTTT

clone size: many
D gene: TRBD1
V gene: TRBV19
J gene: TRBJ1-2
CDR3 protein: CASSSTGTGGLGYTF
CDR3 DNA: TGTGCCAGTAGTTCGACCGGGACAGGGGGCCTTGGCTACACCTTC

clone size: many
D gene: NA
V gene: TRBV20-1
J gene: TRBJ2-3
CDR3 protein: CSARDPPGADTQYF
CDR3 DNA: TGCAGTGCTAGAGATCCCCCCGGCGCAGATACGCAGTATTTT

clone size: NA
D gene: NA
V gene: TRBV7-3
J gene: TRBJ1-2
CDR3 protein: CASSLEGESGYTF
CDR3 DNA: TGTGCCAGCAGCCTCGAGGGGGAGAGCGGCTACACCTTC

clone size: many
D gene: TRBD2
V gene: TRBV7-2
J gene: TRBJ2-3
CDR3 protein: CASSLLAGGRTDTQYF
CDR3 DNA: TGTGCCAGCAGCTTACTGGCGGGGGGTCGCACAGATACGCAGTATTTT

clone size: many
D gene: NA
V gene: TRBV20-1
J gene: TRBJ2-3
CDR3 protein: CSASDNTDTQYF
CDR3 DNA: TGCAGTGCTAGTGACAACACAGATACGCAGTATTTT

clone size: NA
D gene: NA
V gene: TRBV6-1
J gene: TRBJ1-5
CDR3 protein: CASSQQGGQFSNQPQHF
CDR3 DNA: TGTGCCAGCAGTCAACAAGGAGGACAGTTTAGCAATCAGCCCCAGCATTTT

clone size: NA
D gene: TRBD2
V gene: TRBV20-1
J gene: TRBJ2-3
CDR3 protein: CSARSRGGTSGASDTQYF
CDR3 DNA: TGCAGTGCTAGATCTCGGGGCGGGACTAGCGGGGCATCAGATACGCAGTATTTT

clone size: many
D gene: TRBD2
V gene: TRBV20-1
J gene: TRBJ2-2
CDR3 protein: CSARDTSGINTGELFF
CDR3 DNA: TGCAGTGCTAGAGATACTAGCGGGATTAACACCGGGGAGCTGTTTTTT

clone size: once
D gene: NA
V gene: TRBV7-2
J gene: TRBJ2-3
CDR3 protein: CASSSSRGTTDTQYF
CDR3 DNA: TGTGCCAGCAGCTCATCAAGGGGGACCACAGATACGCAGTATTTT

clone size: many
D gene: TRBD1
V gene: TRBV11-1
J gene: TRBJ2-7
CDR3 protein: CASSSGLTGAYEQYF
CDR3 DNA: TGTGCCAGCAGCTCCGGACTGACAGGGGCCTACGAGCAGTACTTC

clone size: NA
D gene: NA
V gene: TRBV7-2
J gene: TRBJ2-5
CDR3 protein: CASSFYICSAYPGLETLGTQYF
CDR3 DNA: NA

clone size: NA
D gene: TRBD2
V gene: TRBV15
J gene: TRBJ2-3
CDR3 protein: CATSRVLAGEDTQYF
CDR3 DNA: TGTGCCACCAGCAGAGTCCTAGCGGGAGAGGATACGCAGTATTTT

clone size: NA
D gene: NA
V gene: TRBV6-2/TRBV6-3
J gene: TRBJ1-2
CDR3 protein: CASRPQPGKDGYTF
CDR3 DNA: TGTGCCAGCAGACCTCAACCGGGGAAAGATGGCTACACCTTC

clone size: NA
D gene: NA
V gene: TRBV15
J gene: TRBJ1-4
CDR3 protein: CATSSHGQATNEKLFF
CDR3 DNA: TGTGCCACCAGCAGTCACGGACAAGCAACTAATGAAAAACTGTTTTTT

clone size: once
D gene: TRBD1
V gene: TRBV20-1
J gene: TRBJ2-1
CDR3 protein: CSARLQGALNEQFF
CDR3 DNA: TGCAGTGCTAGATTGCAGGGGGCCCTCAATGAGCAGTTCTTC

clone size: once
D gene: NA
V gene: TRBV20-1
J gene: TRBJ1-5
CDR3 protein: CSAREGRVLGQPQHF
CDR3 DNA: TGCAGTGCTAGAGAGGGCAGGGTCTTAGGCCAGCCCCAGCATTTT

clone size: NA
D gene: NA
V gene: TRBV2
J gene: TRBJ1-3
CDR3 protein: CASSDPRGSENTIYF
CDR3 DNA: TGTGCCAGCAGTGACCCTCGAGGCAGCGAAAACACCATATATTTT

clone size: NA
D gene: NA
V gene: TRBV7-2
J gene: TRBJ1-2
CDR3 protein: CASSPRTGPNYGYTF
CDR3 DNA: TGTGCCAGCAGCCCTCGGACGGGACCTAACTATGGCTACACCTTC

clone size: few
D gene: TRBD2
V gene: TRBV9
J gene: TRBJ2-1
CDR3 protein: CASSVTAGSVNEPFF
CDR3 DNA: TGTGCCAGCAGCGTAACAGCGGGGTCCGTCAATGAGCCGTTCTTC

clone size: NA
D gene: TRBD1
V gene: TRBV7-2
J gene: TRBJ1-2
CDR3 protein: CASSWTGGGNYGYPF
CDR3 DNA: TGTGCCAGCAGCTGGACAGGGGGCGGCAACTATGGCTACCCCTTC